A selection of T cell receptor beta chains follows, all from one sample in a study of blood T cell repertoires in COVID-19. Produced via immunoSEQ multiplex PCR; TCRdb's table is partial and in-frame only. The sample shows roughly 150,000 clones, about 88% of them seen only once. The sample taken for sequencing was peripheral blood. All receptors derive from an elderly woman with COVID-19, enrolled during active disease. Both conserved end residues are part of each CDR3. Each record gives: CDR3 DNA, CDR3 protein, J gene, clone size, D gene, V gene. The D gene is left open where the match is weak. Size values are once, few and many counts, or a class for expanded clones, and some rows have none.

cdr3_nt: TGTGCCAGCAGTCGGGGACAGGGGCCAAATTCACCCCTCCACTTT
cdr3_aa: CASSRGQGPNSPLHF
j_call: TRBJ1-6
clone_size: .
d_call: TRBD1
v_call: TRBV6-2/TRBV6-3

cdr3_nt: TGTGCCAGCTCGGCAGCGGCGGGGCAGCCCCAGCATTTT
cdr3_aa: CASSAAAGQPQHF
j_call: TRBJ1-5
clone_size: .
d_call: .
v_call: TRBV18

cdr3_nt: TGCGCCAGCAGCCAAGATCGACAGGGGGGCACTGAAGCTTTCTTT
cdr3_aa: CASSQDRQGGTEAFF
j_call: TRBJ1-1
clone_size: .
d_call: TRBD1
v_call: TRBV5-1

cdr3_nt: TGTGCCACCAGTGCCTCAGGGGGAGCTAATGAAAAACTGTTTTTT
cdr3_aa: CATSASGGANEKLFF
j_call: TRBJ1-4
clone_size: .
d_call: TRBD1
v_call: TRBV24-1

cdr3_nt: TGTGCCAGCAGTTCAACCAACAGGATTGAGAACACTGAAGCTTTCTTT
cdr3_aa: CASSSTNRIENTEAFF
j_call: TRBJ1-1
clone_size: .
d_call: .
v_call: TRBV28

cdr3_nt: TGTGCCAGCAGCTTAACCGGGACAGGGAATGAAAAACTGTTTTTT
cdr3_aa: CASSLTGTGNEKLFF
j_call: TRBJ1-4
clone_size: few
d_call: TRBD1
v_call: TRBV2

cdr3_nt: TGTGCCAGCCACCCCGGGGGGGGGAGGAATGGCTACACCTTC
cdr3_aa: CASHPGGGRNGYTF
j_call: TRBJ1-2
clone_size: .
d_call: .
v_call: TRBV6-7

cdr3_nt: TGTGCCAGCAGCGTAGACAGGGATGGCTACACCTTC
cdr3_aa: CASSVDRDGYTF
j_call: TRBJ1-2
clone_size: .
d_call: .
v_call: TRBV9

cdr3_nt: TGTGCCAGTAGTGCGGGACCGGTGAACACTGAAGCTTTCTTT
cdr3_aa: CASSAGPVNTEAFF
j_call: TRBJ1-1
clone_size: .
d_call: .
v_call: TRBV19

cdr3_nt: TGTGCCAGCAGAGTAGCGGGAGGGCTAGATACGCAGTATTTT
cdr3_aa: CASRVAGGLDTQYF
j_call: TRBJ2-3
clone_size: .
d_call: TRBD2
v_call: TRBV6-5

cdr3_nt: TGTGCCAGCAGTTTGATCGGGGTGGGAAAAAACATTCAGTACTTC
cdr3_aa: CASSLIGVGKNIQYF
j_call: TRBJ2-4
clone_size: .
d_call: .
v_call: TRBV28

cdr3_nt: TGTGCCAGCAGCCCAGGGGCCGGGCTATCGAACTATGGCTACACCTTC
cdr3_aa: CASSPGAGLSNYGYTF
j_call: TRBJ1-2
clone_size: .
d_call: .
v_call: TRBV7-2

cdr3_nt: TGTGCTAGTAGTCCCGGGACTACCAACTACAATGAGCAGTTCTTC
cdr3_aa: CASSPGTTNYNEQFF
j_call: TRBJ2-1
clone_size: .
d_call: TRBD2
v_call: TRBV12-5

cdr3_nt: TGTGCCAGCAGTTACAGCAACACTGAAGCTTTCTTT
cdr3_aa: CASSYSNTEAFF
j_call: TRBJ1-1
clone_size: few
d_call: .
v_call: TRBV6-5

cdr3_nt: TGTGCCAGCAGTCCGTCGAGTCAGCCCCAGCATTTT
cdr3_aa: CASSPSSQPQHF
j_call: TRBJ1-5
clone_size: .
d_call: .
v_call: TRBV12-3/TRBV12-4

cdr3_nt: TGTGCCAGCAGCTTCACGCCTCGGGGGAACACTGAAGCTTTCTTT
cdr3_aa: CASSFTPRGNTEAFF
j_call: TRBJ1-1
clone_size: .
d_call: .
v_call: TRBV5-6

cdr3_nt: TGTGCCAGCAGCTTATCTACAGGGGCTCGGGGAAATCAGCCCCAGCATTTT
cdr3_aa: CASSLSTGARGNQPQHF
j_call: TRBJ1-5
clone_size: .
d_call: TRBD1
v_call: TRBV7-2

cdr3_nt: TGTGCCAGCAGCTTACCTAGCGGTCTTTACAGGGAGACCCAGTACTTC
cdr3_aa: CASSLPSGLYRETQYF
j_call: TRBJ2-5
clone_size: .
d_call: TRBD2
v_call: TRBV7-9

cdr3_nt: TGTGCCAGCAGCTTAGAGTGGAACACCGGGGAGCTGTTTTTT
cdr3_aa: CASSLEWNTGELFF
j_call: TRBJ2-2
clone_size: .
d_call: .
v_call: TRBV7-3

cdr3_nt: TGCAGTGCTATAGCAGATACGCAGTATTTT
cdr3_aa: CSAIADTQYF
j_call: TRBJ2-3
clone_size: once
d_call: .
v_call: TRBV20-1

cdr3_nt: TGTGCCAGCAGCTTAGGGACAGGACTTTACGAGCAGTACTTC
cdr3_aa: CASSLGTGLYEQYF
j_call: TRBJ2-7
clone_size: .
d_call: TRBD1
v_call: TRBV11-2

cdr3_nt: TGTGCCAGCAGTCGACCACCCGGGACAGTGGCTAACTATGGCTACACCTTC
cdr3_aa: CASSRPPGTVANYGYTF
j_call: TRBJ1-2
clone_size: .
d_call: TRBD1
v_call: TRBV28

cdr3_nt: TGTGCCAGCAGCTTAATTGCCTCAGATAACACTGAAGCTTTCTTT
cdr3_aa: CASSLIASDNTEAFF
j_call: TRBJ1-1
clone_size: .
d_call: .
v_call: TRBV11-2

cdr3_nt: TGTGCCAGCAGCCTTGACTCCTTCTACGAGCAGTACTTC
cdr3_aa: CASSLDSFYEQYF
j_call: TRBJ2-7
clone_size: .
d_call: .
v_call: TRBV7-2

cdr3_nt: TGTGCCATCAGCGCTTCGGGACAAAACACAGATACGCAGTATTTT
cdr3_aa: CAISASGQNTDTQYF
j_call: TRBJ2-3
clone_size: .
d_call: .
v_call: TRBV10-3

cdr3_nt: TGTGCCAGCAGTTTACAGGGTTCCCAGACCCAGTACTTC
cdr3_aa: CASSLQGSQTQYF
j_call: TRBJ2-5
clone_size: .
d_call: .
v_call: TRBV28

cdr3_nt: TGTGCCAGCAGCTTGGGACTAGCGGGAGTTGGTGAGCAGTTCTTC
cdr3_aa: CASSLGLAGVGEQFF
j_call: TRBJ2-1
clone_size: .
d_call: TRBD2
v_call: TRBV6-4

cdr3_nt: TGTGCCAGCACCCCACAGGGATTCCATGGCTACACCTTC
cdr3_aa: CASTPQGFHGYTF
j_call: TRBJ1-2
clone_size: .
d_call: .
v_call: TRBV12-3/TRBV12-4

cdr3_nt: TGTGCCACCAGCAGAGGGGCGGGGGGCCAAGAGACCCAGTACTTC
cdr3_aa: CATSRGAGGQETQYF
j_call: TRBJ2-5
clone_size: once
d_call: TRBD2
v_call: TRBV15

cdr3_nt: TGTGCCAGCAGTTTCCGAAGGGGGCATGGGCAGTACTTC
cdr3_aa: CASSFRRGHGQYF
j_call: TRBJ2-7
clone_size: .
d_call: TRBD1
v_call: TRBV6-5

cdr3_nt: TGTGCCAGCAGCCACACGACAGGGGGTGTCAGTAAGCTGTTTTTT
cdr3_aa: CASSHTTGGVSKLFF
j_call: TRBJ2-2
clone_size: .
d_call: TRBD1
v_call: TRBV14

cdr3_nt: TGTGCCACCAGCAGCGTGGGGCCTAGCGGGAAGGCAGATACGCAGTATTTT
cdr3_aa: CATSSVGPSGKADTQYF
j_call: TRBJ2-3
clone_size: .
d_call: TRBD2
v_call: TRBV15

cdr3_nt: TGTGCCAGCAGCTTAGCGCCCGTGGCAGGGCGGGAGCAGTACTTC
cdr3_aa: CASSLAPVAGREQYF
j_call: TRBJ2-7
clone_size: .
d_call: .
v_call: TRBV7-2

cdr3_nt: TGCGCCAGCAGCTTGCAGAACTCTGGGGCCAACGTCCTGACTTTC
cdr3_aa: CASSLQNSGANVLTF
j_call: TRBJ2-6
clone_size: .
d_call: .
v_call: TRBV5-1

cdr3_nt: TGTGCCAGCAGCTTGTCCGGGACAGACCACTACGAGCAGTACTTC
cdr3_aa: CASSLSGTDHYEQYF
j_call: TRBJ2-7
clone_size: .
d_call: TRBD1
v_call: TRBV5-4